One and the same sample provided the 18 T cell receptor beta chains below, sequenced in a study of T cell responses to AZD1222 COVID-19 vaccine. Measured with immunoSEQ multiplex PCR; TCRdb has only the in-frame clones, and not every one. Of approximately 150,000 clones listed, about 89% are singletons. This material consisted of peripheral blood, taken on day 0 of AZD1222 vaccination. All receptors derive from an adult in good health.

The chain is built from TRBV18 and TRBJ1-1; D uncertain. The CDR3 is made up of 16 amino acids. Germline lookup yields CDR1 KGHSH and CDR2 LQKENI. V was clipped by 0 bases and J by 1 base, with 12 bases between them. CDR3 in DNA: TGTGCCAGCTCACCACCGACTAGGACGGGGAACACTGAAGCTTTCTTT. Translated, it gives CASSPPTRTGNTEAFF.

The chain combines TRBV4-2 with TRBJ1-5, with D maybe TRBD1 (6 bases). Germline V gives CDR1 LGHNA, CDR2 YNFKEQ. This CDR3 comprises 16 residues. The germline V and J ends were trimmed by 1 base and 8 bases, with 18 bases remaining between them. CDR3 sequence: CASSQVSGGPVEPQHF. DNA of the CDR3: TGTGCCAGCAGCCAAGTTTCGGGGGGCCCGGTGGAGCCCCAGCATTTT.

This clone was detected only once. This chain links TRBV28 with TRBJ1-2; a weak D match, TRBD1 (5 bases). The germline V gene encodes CDR1 MDHEN and CDR2 SYDVKM. With 10 bases removed from V and 2 bases from J, the gap between germline ends came to 8 bases. CDR3 length: 11 amino acids. The CDR3 nucleotides are TGTGCCACATCAGGGAACTATGGCTACACCTTC. Amino acids: CATSGNYGYTF.

The V gene is TRBV9, the J gene TRBJ2-2; 9 nucleotides line up with TRBD2. This CDR3 has 16 amino acids. CDR1 and CDR2 from the germline V gene are SGDLS and YYNGEE. With 5 bases clipped from V and 6 bases from J, the junction kept 11 bases outside the gene matches. The CDR3 nucleotides are TGTGCCAGCAGTGCTCGAGGCGGGAGGGCACCCGGGGAGCTGTTTTTT. Residues: CASSARGGRAPGELFF. Full variable domain (outside the CDR3, taken from reference TRBV9 and TRBJ2-2): DSGVTQTPKHLITATGQRVTLRCSPRSGDLSVYWYQQSLDQGLQFLIQYYNGEERAKGNILERFSAQQFPDLHSELNLSSLELGDSALYFCASSARGGRAPGELFFGEGSRLTVL.

This chain uses TRBV11-2 with TRBJ1-1, with D hard to call. Trimming shortened V by 5 bases and J by 2 bases, and 15 bases separated the two germline ends. The CDR3 is 15 amino acids. Germline CDR1 is SGHAT and CDR2 is FQNNGV. CDR3 coding DNA: TGTGCCAGCAGCGACGGGGTACCGGGCAACACTGAAGCTTTCTTT. The encoded protein is CASSDGVPGNTEAFF. Together with reference TRBV11-2 and TRBJ1-1, the CDR3 gives the full variable domain: EAGVAQSPRYKIIEKRQSVAFWCNPISGHATLYWYQQILGQGPKLLIQFQNNGVVDDSQLPKDRFSAERLKGVDSTLKIQPAKLEDSAVYLCASSDGVPGNTEAFFGQGTRLTVV.

The chain links TRBV5-1 to TRBJ2-7, with D hard to call. V shed 0 bases and J shed 3 bases, with 13 bases lying between them. The germline CDR1 and CDR2 sequences are SGHRS and YFSETQ. CDR3 length: 15 residues. In DNA form, the CDR3 reads TGCGCCAGCAGCTTGGGAGGTACTGCGGACTACGAGCAGTACTTC. Translated, it gives CASSLGGTADYEQYF.

This chain connects TRBV7-6 to TRBJ2-7, with D hard to call. V was shortened by 2 bases and J by 0 bases, with 11 bases between the two germline ends. This CDR3 is 15 amino acids long. Germline CDR1 and CDR2: SGHVS and FNYEAQ. The CDR3 spells CASSLSQLHSYEQYF. CDR3 bases: TGTGCCAGCAGCTTATCCCAACTCCACTCCTACGAGCAGTACTTC.

V usage is TRBV2 and J usage is TRBJ1-5; D ambiguous. The CDR3 length is 12 residues. Germline V gene lookup returns CDR1 SNHLY and CDR2 FYNNEI. V gave up 5 bases and J gave up 9 bases, with 11 bases separating them. The CDR3 sequence: CASSTHTGPQHF. Here the CDR3 DNA reads TGTGCCAGCAGTACCCACACCGGGCCCCAGCATTTT.

This clone appeared once. The rearrangement uses TRBV7-2 and TRBJ1-5; 9 nucleotides align to TRBD1. Per germline, CDR1 SGHTA and CDR2 FQGNSA. The CDR3 is 15 amino acids. Trimming cost V 2 bases and J 2 bases; bases outside gene matches: 1. Here the CDR3 DNA reads TGTGCCAGCAGCTTACGGGACAGGGGCAATCAGCCCCAGCATTTT. Protein product: CASSLRDRGNQPQHF.

The chain carries TRBV14 and TRBJ1-1, with 9 nucleotides matching TRBD1. Germline V gives CDR1 SGHDN, CDR2 FVKESK. CDR3 size: 13 residues. V trimming: 4 bases; J trimming: 9 bases; junction bases outside the gene matches: 6. The CDR3 loop reads CASSPWTGAKAFF. CDR3 nucleotide sequence: TGTGCCAGCAGCCCCTGGACAGGGGCAAAAGCTTTCTTT.

The chain carries TRBV7-8 and TRBJ1-4; unclear D gene. The CDR3 contains 15 residues. V lost 1 base to trimming and J lost 4 bases, with 10 bases between them. Germline V gives CDR1 SGHVS, CDR2 FQNEAQ. The CDR3 DNA is TGTGCCAGCAGCTTAGGATGGTCGATTAATGAAAAACTGTTTTTT. Residues: CASSLGWSINEKLFF.

V usage is TRBV5-1 and J usage is TRBJ2-5; possibly TRBD2 for D (6 bases). V was clipped by 3 bases and J by 8 bases, with 14 bases between them. Germline CDR1 and CDR2: SGHRS and YFSETQ. CDR3 size: 13 residues. The DNA for the CDR3 is TGCGCCAGCAGCTGGGGACTGGCAGATACCCAGTACTTC. Translation: CASSWGLADTQYF.

V and J are TRBV18 and TRBJ1-3; 8 positions agree with TRBD1. The CDR3 loop spans 15 amino acids. V was clipped by 8 bases and J by 0 bases; unmatched bases: 6. The germline CDR1 and CDR2 sequences are KGHSH and LQKENI. For the CDR3, the DNA is TGTGCCAGCAACCGACAGGGGTTCTCTGGAAACACCATATATTTT. This encodes CASNRQGFSGNTIYF.

The chain carries TRBV7-2 and TRBJ2-5, with D uncertain. V was pared by 3 bases and J by 5 bases, with 16 bases between. CDR1 SGHTA and CDR2 FQGNSA come from the germline V gene. The CDR3 consists of 15 residues. CDR3 in DNA: TGTGCCAGCAGCTTGGGCCCCCCGACACTCGAGACCCAGTACTTC. Residues: CASSLGPPTLETQYF.

This clone was seen a few times. The chain links TRBV6-1 to TRBJ2-3, with 13 nucleotides matching TRBD2. The V gene end was trimmed by 2 bases and the J gene end by 1 base; junction bases not matched to a gene: 3. Looked up from germline, CDR1 is MNHNS and CDR2 is SASEGT. The CDR3 loop spans 17 amino acids. CDR3 loop: CASSERLAGGGTDTQYF. DNA of the CDR3: TGTGCCAGCAGTGAAAGACTAGCGGGGGGAGGCACAGATACGCAGTATTTT.

The chain is built from TRBV30 and TRBJ1-5; tentative D call: TRBD1 (6 bases). The germline V gene encodes CDR1 GTSNPN and CDR2 SVGIG (reference sequence). V gave up 1 base and J gave up 3 bases, with 13 bases separating them. The CDR3 runs to 15 residues. The CDR3 is CAWSGGLPNNQPQHF. The CDR3 DNA is TGTGCCTGGAGTGGGGGGCTCCCAAACAATCAGCCCCAGCATTTT.

This clone was detected only once. This chain uses TRBV7-2 with TRBJ1-6; possibly TRBD1 for D (5 bases). V was clipped by 2 bases and J by 9 bases, with 11 bases between them. CDR3 length: 14 residues. The V gene's germline CDR1 is SGHTA and CDR2 FQGNSA. CDR3 coding DNA: TGTGCCAGCAGCTTACACACCGGGGGTTCACCCCTCCACTTT. Translating it yields CASSLHTGGSPLHF.

V is TRBV27 and J is TRBJ2-3; TRBD1 matches 7 bases. CDR3 length: 17 residues. V shed 5 bases, J shed 0 bases, and the junction held 11 bases outside the gene matches. Looked up from germline, CDR1 is MNHEY and CDR2 is SMNVEV (reference sequence). CDR3 sequence: CASSNRDSISSTDTQYF. CDR3 bases: TGTGCCAGCAGTAACCGGGACAGTATTTCTAGCACAGATACGCAGTATTTT.